This TCR beta chain appears in the sequencing data of a study of blood T cell repertoires in COVID-19. Study-wide context: From T cells, B-cell-depleted T cells, or PBMCs came the material, which was cDNA or gDNA.

The V end lost 8 bases, the J end lost 0 bases, and 11 bases lay between the germline ends. There are 14 residues in the CDR3. The V gene's germline CDR1 is MGHRA and CDR2 YSYEKL. In the original processing: The assay estimated nucleated cells by amplifying reference gene primers. Sequencing was performed with immunoSEQ multiplex PCR; in TCRdb, only in-frame clones are kept and a portion is missing. D and trimming come from the DNA, and the V and J calls and clone size come from that table. The sample has about 53,000 clones; 82% are singletons. The V and J genes are TRBV4-1 and TRBJ2-4; D unclear. The sequencing sample was made of peripheral blood. The receptor was derived from a human donor in a cohort sampled during active COVID-19. The CDR3 sequence: CASGLAGAKNIQYF. DNA of the CDR3: TGCGCCAGCGGGCTGGCCGGAGCCAAAAACATTCAGTACTTC.